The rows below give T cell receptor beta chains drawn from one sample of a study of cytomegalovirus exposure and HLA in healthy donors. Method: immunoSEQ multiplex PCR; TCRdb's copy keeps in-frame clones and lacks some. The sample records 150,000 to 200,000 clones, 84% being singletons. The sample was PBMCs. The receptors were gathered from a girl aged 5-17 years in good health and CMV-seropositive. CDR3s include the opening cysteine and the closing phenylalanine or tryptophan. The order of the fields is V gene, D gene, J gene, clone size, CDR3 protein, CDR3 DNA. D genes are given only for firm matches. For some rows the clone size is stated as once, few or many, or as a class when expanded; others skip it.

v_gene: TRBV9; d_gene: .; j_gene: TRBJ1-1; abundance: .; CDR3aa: CASSGNSPGTEAFF; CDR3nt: TGTGCCAGCAGCGGCAACTCCCCGGGGACTGAAGCTTTCTTT
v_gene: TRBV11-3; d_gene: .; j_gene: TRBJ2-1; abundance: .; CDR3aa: CASSLSSNEQFF; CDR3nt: TGTGCCAGCAGCTTATCCTCTAATGAGCAGTTCTTC
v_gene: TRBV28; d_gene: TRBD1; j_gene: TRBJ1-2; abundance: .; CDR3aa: CASRKTGQGRPYGYTF; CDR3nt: TGTGCCAGCAGGAAAACGGGACAGGGAAGACCTTATGGCTACACCTTC
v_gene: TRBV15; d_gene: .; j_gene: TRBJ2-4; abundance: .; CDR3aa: CATRGLAKNIQYF; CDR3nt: TGTGCCACTCGGGGACTAGCCAAAAACATTCAGTACTTC
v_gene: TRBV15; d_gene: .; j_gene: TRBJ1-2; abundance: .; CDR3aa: CATSSRGGATFNYGYTF; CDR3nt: TGTGCCACCAGCTCCCGGGGAGGGGCCACCTTTAACTATGGCTACACCTTC
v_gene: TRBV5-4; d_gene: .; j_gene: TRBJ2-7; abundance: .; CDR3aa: CASSLGGGAPYYEQYF; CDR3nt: TGTGCCAGCAGCTTGGGTGGCGGGGCGCCTTACTACGAGCAGTACTTC
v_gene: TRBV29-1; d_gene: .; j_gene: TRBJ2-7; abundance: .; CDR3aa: CSVVSGISTYEQYF; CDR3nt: TGCAGCGTGGTTTCCGGGATATCTACCTACGAGCAGTACTTC
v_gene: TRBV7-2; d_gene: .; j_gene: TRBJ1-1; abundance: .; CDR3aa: CASSLYGGGTEAFF; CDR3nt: TGTGCCAGCAGCTTATACGGAGGAGGCACTGAAGCTTTCTTT
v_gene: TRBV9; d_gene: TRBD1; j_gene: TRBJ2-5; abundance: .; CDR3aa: CASSVAGQGGKETQYF; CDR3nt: TGTGCCAGCAGCGTAGCTGGACAGGGCGGGAAAGAGACCCAGTACTTC
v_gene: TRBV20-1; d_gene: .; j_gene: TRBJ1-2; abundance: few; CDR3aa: CRPEGSYTF; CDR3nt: TGCAGGCCGGAGGGTAGCTACACCTTC
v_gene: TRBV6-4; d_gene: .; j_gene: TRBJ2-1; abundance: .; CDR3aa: CASSDHLSSYNEQFF; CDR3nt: TGTGCCAGCAGTGACCACCTGAGTTCCTACAATGAGCAGTTCTTC
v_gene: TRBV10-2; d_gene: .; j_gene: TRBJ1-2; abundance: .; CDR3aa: CASSTGYGYTF; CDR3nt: TGCGCCAGCAGTACGGGCTATGGCTACACCTTC
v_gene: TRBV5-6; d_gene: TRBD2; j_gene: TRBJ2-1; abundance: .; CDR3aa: CASSLGLAGGLYNEQFF; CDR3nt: TGTGCCAGCAGCTTGGGCCTAGCGGGGGGCCTTTACAATGAGCAGTTCTTC
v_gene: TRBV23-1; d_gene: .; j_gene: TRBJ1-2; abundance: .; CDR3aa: CASTAQGSSYGYTF; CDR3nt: TGCGCCAGCACCGCACAGGGAAGTAGTTATGGCTACACCTTC
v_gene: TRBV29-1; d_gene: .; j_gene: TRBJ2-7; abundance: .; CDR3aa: CSVVLGGSYEQYF; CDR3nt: TGCAGCGTGGTTTTGGGGGGATCCTACGAGCAGTACTTC
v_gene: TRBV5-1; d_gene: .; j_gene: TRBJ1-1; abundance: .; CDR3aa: CASSLGPNTEAFF; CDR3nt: TGCGCCAGCAGCTTGGGGCCGAACACTGAAGCTTTCTTT
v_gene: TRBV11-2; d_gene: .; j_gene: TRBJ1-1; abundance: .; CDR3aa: CASSLVTRNTEAFF; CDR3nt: TGTGCCAGCAGCTTAGTCACGAGGAACACTGAAGCTTTCTTT
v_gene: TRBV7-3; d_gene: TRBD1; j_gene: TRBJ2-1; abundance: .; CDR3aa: CASSPGTGGEQFF; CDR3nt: TGTGCCAGCAGCCCCGGGACAGGGGGTGAGCAGTTCTTC
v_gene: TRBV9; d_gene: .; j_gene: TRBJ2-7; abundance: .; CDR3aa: CASSVGSVGSYEQYF; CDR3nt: TGTGCCAGCAGCGTAGGAAGTGTCGGCTCCTACGAGCAGTACTTC
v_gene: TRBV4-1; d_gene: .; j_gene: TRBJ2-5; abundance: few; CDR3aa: CASSQDQAGQETQYF; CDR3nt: TGCGCCAGCAGCCAAGATCAGGCAGGCCAAGAGACCCAGTACTTC
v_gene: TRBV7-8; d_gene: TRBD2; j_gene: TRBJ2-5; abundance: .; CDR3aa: CASSFTTSGEEETQYF; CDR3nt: TGTGCCAGCAGCTTTACGACTAGCGGGGAAGAAGAGACCCAGTACTTC
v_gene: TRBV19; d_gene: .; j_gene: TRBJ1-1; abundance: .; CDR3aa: CASRVGGATEAFF; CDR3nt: TGTGCCAGTAGGGTGGGGGGAGCGACTGAAGCTTTCTTT
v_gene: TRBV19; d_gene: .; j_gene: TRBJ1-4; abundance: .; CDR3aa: CASSIDRLLGVTNEKLFF; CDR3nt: TGTGCCAGTAGTATAGACCGCCTCCTCGGGGTCACAAATGAAAAACTGTTTTTT
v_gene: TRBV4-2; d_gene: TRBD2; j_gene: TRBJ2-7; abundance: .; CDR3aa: CASSRIRLAGEQYF; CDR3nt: TGTGCCAGCAGCCGAATCAGGCTAGCGGGGGAACAGTACTTC
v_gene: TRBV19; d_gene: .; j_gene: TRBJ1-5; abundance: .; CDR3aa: CASSMGLNNQPQHF; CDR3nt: TGTGCCAGTAGTATGGGCCTGAATAATCAGCCCCAGCATTTT
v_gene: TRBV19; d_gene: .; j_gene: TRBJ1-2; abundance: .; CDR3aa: CASSIQGRAYGYTF; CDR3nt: TGTGCCAGTAGTATACAGGGCCGCGCCTATGGCTACACCTTC
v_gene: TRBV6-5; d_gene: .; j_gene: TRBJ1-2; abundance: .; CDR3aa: CASSYSSSGRGNGYTF; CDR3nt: TGTGCCAGCAGTTACTCGTCGTCCGGGCGGGGCAACGGCTACACCTTC
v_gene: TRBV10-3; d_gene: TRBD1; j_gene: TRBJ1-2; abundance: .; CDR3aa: CAISKQGSGDGYTF; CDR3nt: TGTGCCATCAGTAAACAGGGGTCGGGGGATGGCTACACCTTC
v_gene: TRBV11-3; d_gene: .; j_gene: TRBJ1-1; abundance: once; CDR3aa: CASSLGEGAAFF; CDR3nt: TGTGCCAGCAGCTTAGGGGAAGGGGCAGCTTTCTTT
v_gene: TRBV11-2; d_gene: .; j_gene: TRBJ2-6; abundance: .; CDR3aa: CASSGTGSGANVLTF; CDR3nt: TGTGCCAGCAGCGGTACAGGCTCTGGGGCCAACGTCCTGACTTTC
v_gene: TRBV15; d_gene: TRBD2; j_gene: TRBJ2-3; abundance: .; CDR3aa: CATSRGGTSGGRTDTQYF; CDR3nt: TGTGCCACCAGCAGAGGCGGGACTAGCGGGGGGAGAACAGATACGCAGTATTTT
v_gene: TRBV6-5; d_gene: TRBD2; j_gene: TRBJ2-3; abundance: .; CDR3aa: CASTGTSGGPDTQYF; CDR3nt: TGTGCCAGCACCGGGACTAGCGGGGGGCCAGATACGCAGTATTTT
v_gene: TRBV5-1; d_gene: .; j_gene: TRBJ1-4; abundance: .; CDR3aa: CASSYQSATNEKLFF; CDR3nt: TGCGCCAGCAGCTATCAGTCTGCAACTAATGAAAAACTGTTTTTT